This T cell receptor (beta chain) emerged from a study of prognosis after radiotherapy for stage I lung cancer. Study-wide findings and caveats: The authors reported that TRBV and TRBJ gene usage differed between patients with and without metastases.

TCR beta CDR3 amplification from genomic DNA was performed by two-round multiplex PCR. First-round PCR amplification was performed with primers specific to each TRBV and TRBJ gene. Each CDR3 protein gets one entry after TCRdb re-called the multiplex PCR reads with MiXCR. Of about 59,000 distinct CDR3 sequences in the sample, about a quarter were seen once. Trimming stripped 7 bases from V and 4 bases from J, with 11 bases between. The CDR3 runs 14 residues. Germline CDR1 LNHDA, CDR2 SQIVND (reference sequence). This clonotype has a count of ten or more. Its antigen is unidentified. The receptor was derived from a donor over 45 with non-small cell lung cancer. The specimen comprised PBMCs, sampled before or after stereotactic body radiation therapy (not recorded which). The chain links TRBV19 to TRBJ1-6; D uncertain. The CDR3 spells CASKPGVYNSPLHF. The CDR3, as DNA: TGTGCCAGTAAGCCGGGAGTATATAATTCACCCCTCCACTTT. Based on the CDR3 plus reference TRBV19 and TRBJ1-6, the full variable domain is DGGITQSPKYLFRKEGQNVTLSCEQNLNHDAMYWYRQDPGQGLRLIYYSQIVNDFQKGDIAEGYSVSREKKESFPLTVTSAQKNPTAFYLCASKPGVYNSPLHFGNGTRLTVT.